This T cell receptor (beta chain) was retrieved from a study of OX40 agonist ivuxolimab in advanced cancers. As for the study in general: Prior checkpoint blockade (anti-PD-1, anti-PD-L1 or anti-CTLA-4) was permitted; 40% had it.

As concerns this clone: Antigen unknown.

TCRdb's table, derived via immunoSEQ multiplex PCR, lists solely in-frame clones and lacks some. The sample yields some 30,000 clones, around 87% seen once. Study-level results: Some patients without response likewise showed low normalized clonal expansion. Clonal expansion by week 6 occurred in CD4+ and CD8+ blood T cells (at 0.1 to 3.0 mg/kg).

Germline assignment: CDR1 SGDLS and CDR2 YYNGEE. This CDR3 is 15 amino acids long. Trimming cost V 7 bases and J 3 bases, with 20 bases left between them. The chain carries TRBV9 and TRBJ2-7; D gene ambiguous. Material: CD4+ or CD8+ T cells sorted from blood, obtained in a trial of the OX40 agonist ivuxolimab. This sequence was found in an adult with an advanced solid tumor such as melanoma, head and neck, liver or kidney cancer. Here the CDR3 reads CASSLQARPHYEQYF. The CDR3 coding sequence is TGTGCCAGCTCCCTACAAGCACGGCCTCACTACGAGCAGTACTTC. The whole variable domain, filled in from reference TRBV9 and TRBJ2-7, reads DSGVTQTPKHLITATGQRVTLRCSPRSGDLSVYWYQQSLDQGLQFLIQYYNGEERAKGNILERFSAQQFPDLHSELNLSSLELGDSALYFCASSLQARPHYEQYFGPGTRLTVT.